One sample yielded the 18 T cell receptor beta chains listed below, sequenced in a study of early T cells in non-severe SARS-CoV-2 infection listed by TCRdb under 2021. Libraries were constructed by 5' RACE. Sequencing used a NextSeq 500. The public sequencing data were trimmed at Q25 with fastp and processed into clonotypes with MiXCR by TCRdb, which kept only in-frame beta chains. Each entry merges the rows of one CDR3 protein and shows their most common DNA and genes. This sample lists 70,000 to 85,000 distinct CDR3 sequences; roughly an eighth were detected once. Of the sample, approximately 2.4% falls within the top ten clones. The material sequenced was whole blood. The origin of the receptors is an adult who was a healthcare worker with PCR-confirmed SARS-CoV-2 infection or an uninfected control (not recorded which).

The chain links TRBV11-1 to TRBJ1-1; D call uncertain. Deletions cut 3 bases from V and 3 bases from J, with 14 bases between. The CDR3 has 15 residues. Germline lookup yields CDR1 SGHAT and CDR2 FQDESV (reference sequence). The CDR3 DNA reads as TGTGCCAGCAGCTTGGGAGGTCTCGGGGACACTGAAGCTTTCTTT. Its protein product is CASSLGGLGDTEAFF.

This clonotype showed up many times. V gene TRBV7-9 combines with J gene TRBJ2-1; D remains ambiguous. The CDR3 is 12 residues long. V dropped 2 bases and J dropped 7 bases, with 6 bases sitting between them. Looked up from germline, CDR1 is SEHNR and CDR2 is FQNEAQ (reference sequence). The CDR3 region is CASSLTVNEQFF. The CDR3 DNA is TGTGCCAGCAGCTTAACCGTTAATGAGCAGTTCTTC.

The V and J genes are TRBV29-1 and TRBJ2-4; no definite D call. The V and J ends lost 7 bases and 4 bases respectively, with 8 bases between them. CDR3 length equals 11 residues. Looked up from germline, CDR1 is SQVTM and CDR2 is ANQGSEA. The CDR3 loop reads CSGSGKNIQYF. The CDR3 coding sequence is TGCAGCGGTTCCGGGAAAAACATTCAGTACTTC.

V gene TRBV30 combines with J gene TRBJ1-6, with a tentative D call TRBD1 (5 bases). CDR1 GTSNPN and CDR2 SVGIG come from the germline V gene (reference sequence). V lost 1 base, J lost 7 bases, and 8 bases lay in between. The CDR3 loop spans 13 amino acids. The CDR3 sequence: CAWSATENSPLHF. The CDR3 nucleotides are TGTGCCTGGAGTGCGACAGAGAATTCACCCCTCCACTTT. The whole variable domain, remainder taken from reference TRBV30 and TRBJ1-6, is SQTIHQWPATLVQPVGSPLSLECTVEGTSNPNLYWYRQAAGRGLQLLFYSVGIGQISSEVPQNLSASRPQDRQFILSSKKLLLSDSGFYLCAWSATENSPLHFGNGTRLTVT.

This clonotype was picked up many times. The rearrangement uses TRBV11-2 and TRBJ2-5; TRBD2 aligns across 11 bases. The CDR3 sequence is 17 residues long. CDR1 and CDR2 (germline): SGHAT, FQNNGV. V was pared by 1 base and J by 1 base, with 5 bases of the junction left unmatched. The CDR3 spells CASSLGASGRTQETQYF. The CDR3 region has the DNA TGTGCCAGCAGCTTAGGCGCTAGCGGGAGGACCCAAGAGACCCAGTACTTC.

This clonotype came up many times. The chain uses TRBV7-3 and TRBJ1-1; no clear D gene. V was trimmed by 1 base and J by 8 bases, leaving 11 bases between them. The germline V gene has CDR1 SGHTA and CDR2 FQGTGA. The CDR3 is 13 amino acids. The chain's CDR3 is CASSLIKIGEAFF. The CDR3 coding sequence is TGTGCCAGCAGCTTAATAAAAATCGGGGAAGCTTTCTTT.

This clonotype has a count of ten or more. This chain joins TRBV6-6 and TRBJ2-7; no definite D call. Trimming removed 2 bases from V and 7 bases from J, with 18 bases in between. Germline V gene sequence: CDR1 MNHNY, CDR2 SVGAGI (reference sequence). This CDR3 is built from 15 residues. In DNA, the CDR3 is TGTGCCAGCAGTTACGCTTCGGACCTGTCTTGGGAGCAGTACTTC. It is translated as CASSYASDLSWEQYF.

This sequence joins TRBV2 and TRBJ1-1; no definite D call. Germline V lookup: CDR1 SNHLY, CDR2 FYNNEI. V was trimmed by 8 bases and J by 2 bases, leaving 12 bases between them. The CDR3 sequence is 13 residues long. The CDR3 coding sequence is TGTGCCAGCGGTGGAGAGTTCAACACTGAAGCTTTCTTT. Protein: CASGGEFNTEAFF. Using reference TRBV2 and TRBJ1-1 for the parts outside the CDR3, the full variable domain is EPEVTQTPSHQVTQMGQEVILRCVPISNHLYFYWYRQILGQKVEFLVSFYNNEISEKSEIFDDQFSVERPDGSNFTLKIRSTKLEDSAMYFCASGGEFNTEAFFGQGTRLTVV.

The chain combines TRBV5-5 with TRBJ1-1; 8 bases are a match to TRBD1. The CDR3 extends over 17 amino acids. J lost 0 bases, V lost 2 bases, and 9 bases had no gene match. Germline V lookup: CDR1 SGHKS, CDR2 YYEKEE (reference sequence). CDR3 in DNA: TGTGCCAGCAGCTTTCAGGGGGCCCGATATCTGAACACTGAAGCTTTCTTT. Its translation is CASSFQGARYLNTEAFF.

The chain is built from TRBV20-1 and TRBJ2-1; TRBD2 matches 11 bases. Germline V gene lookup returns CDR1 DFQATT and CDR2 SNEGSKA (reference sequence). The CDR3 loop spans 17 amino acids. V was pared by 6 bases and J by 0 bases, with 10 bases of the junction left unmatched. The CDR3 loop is CSATGTSGFFSYNEQFF. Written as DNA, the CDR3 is TGCAGTGCCACCGGGACTAGCGGATTTTTCTCCTACAATGAGCAGTTCTTC.

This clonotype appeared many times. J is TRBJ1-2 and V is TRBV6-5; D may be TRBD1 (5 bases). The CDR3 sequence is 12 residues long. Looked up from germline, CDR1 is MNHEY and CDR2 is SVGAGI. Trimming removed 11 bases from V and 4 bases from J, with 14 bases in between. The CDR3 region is CAGRDPLYGYTF. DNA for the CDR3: TGTGCCGGCCGGGACCCTCTCTATGGCTACACCTTC.

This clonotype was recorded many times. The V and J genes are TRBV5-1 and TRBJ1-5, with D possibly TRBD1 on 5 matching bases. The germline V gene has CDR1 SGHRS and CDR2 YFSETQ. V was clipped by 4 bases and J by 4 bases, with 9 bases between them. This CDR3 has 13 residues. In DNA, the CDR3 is TGCGCCAGCAGCCCGGGACGGAATCAGCCCCAGCATTTT. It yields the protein CASSPGRNQPQHF.

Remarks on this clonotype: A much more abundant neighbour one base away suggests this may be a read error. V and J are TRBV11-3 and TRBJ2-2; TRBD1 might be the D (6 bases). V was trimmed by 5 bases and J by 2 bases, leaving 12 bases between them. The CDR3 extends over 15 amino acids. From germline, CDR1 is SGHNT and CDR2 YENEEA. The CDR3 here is CASSHQDSNTGELFF. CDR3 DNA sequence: TGTGCCAGCAGCCACCAGGACAGTAACACCGGGGAGCTGTTTTTT. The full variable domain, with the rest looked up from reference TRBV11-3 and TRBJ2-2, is EAGVVQSPRYKIIEKKQPVAFWCNPISGHNTLYWYLQNLGQGPELLIRYENEEAVDDSQLPKDRFSAERLKGVDSTLKIQPAELGDSAVYLCASSHQDSNTGELFFGEGSRLTVL.

This CDR3 reads CASSLDSPTYEQYF. The CDR3 DNA sequence: TGTGCCAGCAGTCTGGACAGCCCTACCTACGAGCAGTACTTC. The J gene is TRBJ2-7, the V gene TRBV12-3 or TRBV12-4; a weak D match, TRBD1 (6 bases). The CDR3 length is 14 residues. V was clipped by 5 bases and J by 2 bases, with 13 bases between them.

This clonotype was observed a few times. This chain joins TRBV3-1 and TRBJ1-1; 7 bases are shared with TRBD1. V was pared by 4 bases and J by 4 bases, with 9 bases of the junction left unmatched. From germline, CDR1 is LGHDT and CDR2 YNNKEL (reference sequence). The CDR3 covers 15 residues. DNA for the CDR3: TGTGCCAGCAGCCGGGGCGACAGGGCGGGCACTGAAGCTTTCTTT. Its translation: CASSRGDRAGTEAFF.

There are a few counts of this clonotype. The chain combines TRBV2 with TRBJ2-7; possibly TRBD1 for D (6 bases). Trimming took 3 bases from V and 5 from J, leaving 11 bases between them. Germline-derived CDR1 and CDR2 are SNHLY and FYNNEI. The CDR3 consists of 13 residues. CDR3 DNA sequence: TGTGCCAGCAGTGAGGCAGGGGTTCACGAGCAGTACTTC. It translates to CASSEAGVHEQYF. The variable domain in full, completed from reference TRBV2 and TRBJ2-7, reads EPEVTQTPSHQVTQMGQEVILRCVPISNHLYFYWYRQILGQKVEFLVSFYNNEISEKSEIFDDQFSVERPDGSNFTLKIRSTKLEDSAMYFCASSEAGVHEQYFGPGTRLTVT.

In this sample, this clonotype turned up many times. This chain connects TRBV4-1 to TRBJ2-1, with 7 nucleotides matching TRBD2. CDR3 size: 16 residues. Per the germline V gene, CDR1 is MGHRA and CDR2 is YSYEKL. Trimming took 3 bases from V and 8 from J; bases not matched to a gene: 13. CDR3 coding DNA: TGCGCCAGCAGCCAGGGACTAATAGTGGGCGGGGATGAGCAGTTCTTC. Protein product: CASSQGLIVGGDEQFF.

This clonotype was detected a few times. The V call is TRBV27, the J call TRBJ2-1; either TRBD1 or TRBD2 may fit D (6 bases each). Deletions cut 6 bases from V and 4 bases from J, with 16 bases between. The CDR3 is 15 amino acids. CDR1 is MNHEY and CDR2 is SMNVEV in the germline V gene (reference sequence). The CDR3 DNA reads TGTGCCAGCAGCCTAAGGGGGACTTCTTACAATGAGCAGTTCTTC. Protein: CASSLRGTSYNEQFF.